This T cell receptor beta chain comes out of a study of blood T cell repertoires in COVID-19. Whole-study context: The United States, Italy and Spain supplied acute and convalescent COVID-19 samples. The analysed material was cDNA or gDNA that came from T cells, B-cell-depleted T cells, or PBMCs.

Original data processing: Amplification of reference gene primers was used by the study to estimate nucleated cell counts. The protocol was immunoSEQ multiplex PCR, while the TCRdb copy is restricted to in-frame clones and leaves out a portion. Clone size and V and J calls were adopted from that table, with D and trimming inferred from the DNA. This table has around 15,000 clones, roughly 90% appearing once. CDR3 length: 12 amino acids. Germline V gene data show CDR1 as SGHRS and CDR2 as YFSETQ. The V and J ends lost 4 bases and 9 bases respectively, with 11 bases between them. This TCR came from a human donor in a cohort sampled during active COVID-19. The chain joins TRBV5-1 to TRBJ2-1; D call uncertain. The sample taken for sequencing was peripheral blood. For the CDR3, the DNA is TGCGCCAGCAGCCCCGAGGTGAGTGAGCAGTTCTTC. Translating gives CASSPEVSEQFF.